Sequencing of this T cell receptor (beta chain) was carried out in a study of monozygotic twins with cystic fibrosis. Findings and caveats of the study: Unrelated CF individuals shared fewer identical clonotypes than monozygotic CF twins. No link emerged between shared CDR3 counts and age, concordance or severity.

Notes on this clone: What it recognizes is unknown.

Data came from immunoSEQ multiplex PCR; TCRdb stores just in-frame clones and leaves some out. This table holds some 35,000 clones, about 93% found once. This CDR3 is built from 14 residues. CDR1 is SGHTS, CDR2 YDEGEE, per germline. The J segment lost 7 bases and the V segment lost 4 bases, leaving 6 bases of the junction unmatched. This sequence originates from a boy aged 2 to 10 with cystic fibrosis. The gene calls are TRBV5-8 and TRBJ1-2; 11 nucleotides align to TRBD1. Sequencing was done on a sample of blood. The CDR3 sequence is CASSLPGQGVGYTF. CDR3 coding DNA: TGTGCCAGCAGCCTGCCGGGACAGGGGGTTGGCTACACCTTC.